This T cell receptor beta chain originates from a study of shared clonotypes between healthy human individuals. Assay used: immunoSEQ multiplex PCR; TCRdb lists only in-frame clones, some missing. The data show approximately 330,000 clones, with less than 85% seen just once and 10% held by the top ten. Material for sequencing was memory CD4+ T cells sorted from blood. Subset defined: CD45RA-negative fraction. This receptor was identified in a man younger than 40 in good health.

CDR3 residues: CASSMGGAELTTEAFF. The CDR3 DNA reads as TGTGCCAGTAGTATGGGGGGAGCAGAACTTACCACTGAAGCTTTCTTT. V is TRBV19 and J is TRBJ1-1; D might be TRBD1 (5 bases). The CDR3 totals 16 residues. V lost 3 bases to trimming and J lost 4 bases, with 18 bases between them. The germline V gene has CDR1 LNHDA and CDR2 SQIVND (reference sequence).